Below are 17 T cell receptor beta chains sequenced from a single sample in a study of glioma-infiltrating T cells after dendritic cell vaccination. TCRdb keeps only in-frame clones here, not all; method: immunoSEQ multiplex PCR. Of approximately 64,000 clones listed, 82% were seen once; the top ten hold 9.2%. Sequencing was performed on blood, taken before dendritic cell vaccination. The receptors originated from a human donor with glioblastoma.

V usage is TRBV5-1 and J usage is TRBJ2-5, with D possibly being TRBD2 (7 bases). Germline CDR1 is SGHRS and CDR2 is YFSETQ. CDR3 length: 14 amino acids. Trimming left V 7 bases short and J 4 bases short, with 17 bases between. CDR3 nucleotides: TGCGCCAGCGCGGACCCTGCGGGGGCAGAGACCCAGTACTTC. Translating gives CASADPAGAETQYF.

The chain carries TRBV7-2 and TRBJ2-7, with 10 bases identical to TRBD2. The CDR3 is made up of 14 amino acids. Germline V gives CDR1 SGHTA, CDR2 FQGNSA. The V gene end was trimmed by 5 bases and the J gene end by 8 bases; junction bases not matched to a gene: 9. CDR3 nucleotide sequence: TGTGCCAGCAGCCCCAGCGGGGGGGCGGAAAAGCAGTACTTC. This codes for CASSPSGGAEKQYF.

V is TRBV1 and J is TRBJ1-5; TRBD1, the table's D call, was not compared with the DNA. TRBV1 counts as a pseudogene. The CDR3 runs to 16 residues. CDR3 protein: CTSSRRAGGRNQPQHF. DNA of the CDR3: TGCACCAGCAGCCGCCGGGCAGGGGGCCGCAATCAGCCCCAGCATTTT.

The chain employs TRBV5-8 and TRBJ1-2; 7 positions agree with TRBD1. The germline CDR1 and CDR2 sequences are SGHTS and YDEGEE. This CDR3 is 14 amino acids long. Trimming took 0 bases from V and 3 from J; bases not matched to a gene: 2. The CDR3 loop is CASSLAGGYYGYTF. CDR3 nucleotides: TGTGCCAGCAGCTTGGCAGGGGGGTACTATGGCTACACCTTC.

This chain connects TRBV28 to TRBJ2-2, with D perhaps matching TRBD2 (6 bases). Deletions cut 3 bases from V and 7 bases from J, with 12 bases between. This CDR3 region has 14 residues. Germline CDR1 MDHEN, CDR2 SYDVKM. This chain's CDR3 is CASSFGGLGGELFF. The DNA for the CDR3 is TGTGCCAGCAGTTTCGGAGGGTTGGGCGGGGAGCTGTTTTTT. The whole variable domain, filled in from reference TRBV28 and TRBJ2-2, reads DVKVTQSSRYLVKRTGEKVFLECVQDMDHENMFWYRQDPGLGLRLIYFSYDVKMKEKGDIPEGYSVSREKKERFSLILESASTNQTSMYLCASSFGGLGGELFFGEGSRLTVL.

The V call is TRBV6-1, the J call TRBJ1-2, with D perhaps matching TRBD1 (6 bases). The CDR3 covers 13 residues. Trimming shortened V by 3 bases and J by 4 bases, and 9 bases separated the two germline ends. The germline V gene encodes CDR1 MNHNS and CDR2 SASEGT. CDR3 sequence: CASSDQGSYGYTF. The CDR3 DNA is TGTGCCAGCAGTGACCAGGGGAGCTATGGCTACACCTTC.

This sequence joins TRBV7-8 and TRBJ1-2; a weak D match, TRBD1 (5 bases). The CDR3 length is 16 residues. The germline V and J ends were trimmed by 5 bases and 0 bases, with 16 bases remaining between them. Germline lookup yields CDR1 SGHVS and CDR2 FQNEAQ. This chain's CDR3 is CASSAGTRWANYGYTF. Here the CDR3 DNA reads TGTGCCAGCAGCGCGGGGACGCGGTGGGCTAACTATGGCTACACCTTC.

The J gene is TRBJ1-6, the V gene TRBV28; weak D call: TRBD1 (5 bases). Trimming shortened V by 6 bases and J by 6 bases, and 12 bases separated the two germline ends. CDR1 MDHEN and CDR2 SYDVKM come from the germline V gene. The CDR3 is 14 residues long. The CDR3 loop reads CASRPGLPNSPLHF. In DNA, the CDR3 is TGTGCCAGCAGACCGGGACTTCCTAATTCACCCCTCCACTTT.

This rearrangement joins TRBV5-8 to TRBJ2-7; TRBD2 agrees at 7 bases. The germline gives CDR1 SGHTS, CDR2 YDEGEE. This CDR3 region has 16 residues. The ends lost 2 bases at V and 0 bases at J; junction bases unmatched: 8. The CDR3 loop reads CASSLNPAGISYEQYF. For the CDR3, the DNA is TGTGCCAGCAGCTTAAATCCAGCGGGGATCTCCTACGAGCAGTACTTC.

CDR3 sequence (DNA): TGTGCCAGCTCACCAATGACACATGATAATTCACCCCTCCACTTT. Its translation is CASSPMTHDNSPLHF. The rearrangement links TRBV18 to TRBJ1-6, with D uncertain. The V end lost 2 bases, the J end lost 5 bases, and 10 bases lay between the germline ends. Germline-derived CDR1 and CDR2 are KGHSH and LQKENI. The CDR3 length is 15 residues.

The gene calls are TRBV29-1 and TRBJ2-5; a weak D match, TRBD1 (6 bases). The assigned J gene may be wrong: the sequence end matches TRBJ2-7 better. CDR3 size: 12 residues. Germline V gives CDR1 SQVTM, CDR2 ANQGSEA. CDR3 sequence: CSVEPRDNEQYF. For the CDR3, the DNA is TGCAGCGTTGAACCCCGGGACAACGAGCAGTACTTC.

V usage is TRBV5-1 and J usage is TRBJ2-3, with TRBD1 matching 11 bases. CDR1 is SGHRS, CDR2 YFSETQ, per germline. The CDR3 contains 16 residues. V lost 0 bases, J lost 4 bases, and 4 bases stayed unmatched. The CDR3 loop is CASSLAPGQGADTQYF. CDR3 bases: TGCGCCAGCAGCTTGGCCCCGGGACAGGGGGCAGATACGCAGTATTTT.

About this clone: Other DNA sequences in this specimen translate into the identical CDR3. J is TRBJ1-4 and V is TRBV2, with D possibly being TRBD1 (5 bases). The CDR3 contains 16 residues. The V gene's germline CDR1 is SNHLY and CDR2 FYNNEI. V dropped 1 base and J dropped 14 bases, with 23 bases sitting between them. CDR3 nucleotides: TGTGCCAGCAGTGAAGGGGGTGCTGGCAGGGCTGGATGGCTGTTTTTT. It translates to CASSEGGAGRAGWLFF.

This clone was seen a handful of times. V usage is TRBV2 and J usage is TRBJ1-3, with 8 bases aligning to TRBD1. Losses at the gene ends were 3 bases for V and 2 bases for J; bases not matched to a gene: 3. Germline CDR1 SNHLY, CDR2 FYNNEI. The CDR3 runs to 15 residues. CDR3 residues: CASSELDRAGNTIYF. CDR3 nucleotide sequence: TGTGCCAGCAGTGAGCTGGACAGGGCTGGAAACACCATATATTTT.

The gene calls are TRBV28 and TRBJ1-5; D is ambiguous. The germline V gene has CDR1 MDHEN and CDR2 SYDVKM. Trimming took off 3 bases at V and 6 bases at J, with 6 bases between the two ends. This CDR3 spans 12 amino acids. CDR3 nucleotide sequence: TGTGCCAGCAGTTTGGCGGGTCAGCCCCAGCATTTT. It yields the protein CASSLAGQPQHF.

The gene calls are TRBV5-6 and TRBJ1-1; TRBD1 might be the D (6 bases). Germline CDR1 reads SGHDT; CDR2 reads YYEEEE. V gave up 0 bases and J gave up 1 base, with 13 bases separating them. The CDR3 runs 16 residues. The CDR3 region is CASSLAGGARNTEAFF. The CDR3 bases are TGTGCCAGCAGCTTGGCTGGGGGCGCGAGGAACACTGAAGCTTTCTTT.

The genes are TRBV28 and TRBJ2-7; a weak D match, TRBD1 (5 bases). This CDR3 has 15 amino acids. The germline V gene encodes CDR1 MDHEN and CDR2 SYDVKM. The V and J ends lost 5 bases and 6 bases respectively, with 20 bases between them. CDR3 in DNA: TGTGCCAGCAGTCCCGGTAGGGGCCCGCCCCGCGAGCAGTACTTC. Encoded protein: CASSPGRGPPREQYF.